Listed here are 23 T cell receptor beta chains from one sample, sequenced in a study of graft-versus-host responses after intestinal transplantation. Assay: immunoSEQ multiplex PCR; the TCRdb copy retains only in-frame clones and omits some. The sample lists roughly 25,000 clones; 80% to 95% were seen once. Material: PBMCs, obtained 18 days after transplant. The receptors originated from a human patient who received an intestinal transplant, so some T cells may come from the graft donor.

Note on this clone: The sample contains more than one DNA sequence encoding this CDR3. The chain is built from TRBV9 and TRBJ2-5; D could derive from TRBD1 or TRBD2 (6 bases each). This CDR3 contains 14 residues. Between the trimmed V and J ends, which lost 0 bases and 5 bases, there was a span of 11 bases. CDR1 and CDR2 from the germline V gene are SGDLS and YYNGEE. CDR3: CASSVAGGKETQYF. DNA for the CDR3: TGTGCCAGCAGCGTAGCCGGGGGCAAGGAGACCCAGTACTTC.

CDR3 coding DNA: TGTGCCAGCTCACCTGAGGGGATGTACGAGCAGTACTTC. Translated: CASSPEGMYEQYF. V usage is TRBV18 and J usage is TRBJ2-7; D is possibly TRBD1 or TRBD2 (5 bases each). CDR1 KGHSH and CDR2 LQKENI come from the germline V gene. The CDR3 is 13 residues long. Trimming stripped 3 bases from V and 4 bases from J, with 10 bases between. The full variable domain, in which reference TRBV18 and TRBJ2-7 provide the parts outside the CDR3, is NAGVMQNPRHLVRRRGQEARLRCSPMKGHSHVYWYRQLPEEGLKFMVYLQKENIIDESGMPKERFSAEFPKEGPSILRIQQVVRGDSAAYFCASSPEGMYEQYFGPGTRLTVT.

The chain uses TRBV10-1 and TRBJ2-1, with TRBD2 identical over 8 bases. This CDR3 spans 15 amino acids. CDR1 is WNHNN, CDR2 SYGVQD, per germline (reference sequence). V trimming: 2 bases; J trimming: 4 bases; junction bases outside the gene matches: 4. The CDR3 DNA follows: TGCGCCAGCAGTGAGATGGCGGGGGGTTACAATGAGCAGTTCTTC. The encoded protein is CASSEMAGGYNEQFF.

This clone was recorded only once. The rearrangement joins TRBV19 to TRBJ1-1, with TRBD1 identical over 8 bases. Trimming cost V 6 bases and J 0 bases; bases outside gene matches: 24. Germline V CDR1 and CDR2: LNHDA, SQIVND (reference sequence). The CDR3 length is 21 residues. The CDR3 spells CASRPRAELDYRGGMNTEAFF. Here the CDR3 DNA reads TGTGCCAGTAGGCCTCGGGCGGAACTCGATTACAGGGGGGGCATGAACACTGAAGCTTTCTTT.

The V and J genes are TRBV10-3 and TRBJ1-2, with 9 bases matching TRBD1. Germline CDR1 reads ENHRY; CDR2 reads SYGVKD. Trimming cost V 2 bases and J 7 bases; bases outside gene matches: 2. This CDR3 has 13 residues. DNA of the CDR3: TGTGCCATCAGTGAGGGGACAGGGTTTGGCTACACCTTC. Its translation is CAISEGTGFGYTF.

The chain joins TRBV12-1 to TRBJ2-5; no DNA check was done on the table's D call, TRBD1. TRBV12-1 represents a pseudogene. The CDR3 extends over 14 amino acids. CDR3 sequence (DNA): TGTGCCAGCAGCTCTAGGACAGGGGACGAGACCCAGTACTTC. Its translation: CASSSRTGDETQYF.

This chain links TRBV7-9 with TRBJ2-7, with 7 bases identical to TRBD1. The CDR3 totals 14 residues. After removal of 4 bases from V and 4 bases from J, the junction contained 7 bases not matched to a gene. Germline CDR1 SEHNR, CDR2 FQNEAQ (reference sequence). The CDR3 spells CASSSGGQGYEQYF. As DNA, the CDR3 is TGTGCCAGCAGCTCAGGGGGACAAGGATACGAGCAGTACTTC.

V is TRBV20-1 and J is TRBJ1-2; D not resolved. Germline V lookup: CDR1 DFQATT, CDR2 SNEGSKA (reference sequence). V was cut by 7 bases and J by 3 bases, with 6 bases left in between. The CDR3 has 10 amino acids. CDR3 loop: CSVWDYGYTF. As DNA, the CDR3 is TGCAGTGTATGGGACTATGGCTACACCTTC.

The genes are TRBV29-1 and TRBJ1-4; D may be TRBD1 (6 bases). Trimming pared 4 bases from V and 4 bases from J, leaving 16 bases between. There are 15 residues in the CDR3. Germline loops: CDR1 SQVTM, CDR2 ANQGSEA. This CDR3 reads CSVVGGDNSNEKLFF. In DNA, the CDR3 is TGCAGCGTTGTGGGGGGGGACAACAGTAATGAAAAACTGTTTTTT.

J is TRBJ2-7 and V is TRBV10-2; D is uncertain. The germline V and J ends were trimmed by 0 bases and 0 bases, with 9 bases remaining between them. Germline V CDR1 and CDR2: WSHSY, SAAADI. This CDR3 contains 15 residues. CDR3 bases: TGCGCCAGCAGTGAGTCGAAAGTCTCCTCCTACGAGCAGTACTTC. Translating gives CASSESKVSSYEQYF.

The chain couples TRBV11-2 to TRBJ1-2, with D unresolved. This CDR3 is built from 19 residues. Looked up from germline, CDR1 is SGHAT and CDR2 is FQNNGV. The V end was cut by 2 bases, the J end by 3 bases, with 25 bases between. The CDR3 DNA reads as TGTGCCAGCAGCTTAATGTATGTCTCAGGCCAGGAGGACGACTATGGCTACACCTTC. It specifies CASSLMYVSGQEDDYGYTF.

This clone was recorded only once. CDR3 sequence: CASSQSTGWTEAFF. CDR3 bases: TGCGCCAGCAGCCAATCTACAGGGTGGACTGAAGCTTTCTTT. The chain uses TRBV4-1 and TRBJ1-1; tentatively, D is TRBD1 (6 bases). The CDR3 is made up of 14 amino acids. Trimming took off 2 bases at V and 5 bases at J, with 12 bases between the two ends. The V gene's germline CDR1 is MGHRA and CDR2 YSYEKL.

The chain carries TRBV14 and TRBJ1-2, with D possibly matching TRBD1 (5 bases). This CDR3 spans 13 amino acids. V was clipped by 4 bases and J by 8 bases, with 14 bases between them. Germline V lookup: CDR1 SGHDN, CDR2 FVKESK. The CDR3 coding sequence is TGTGCCAGCAGCCCAAGGGTAGGGGACGGCTACACCTTC. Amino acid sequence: CASSPRVGDGYTF. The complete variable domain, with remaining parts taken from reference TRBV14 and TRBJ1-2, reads EAGVTQFPSHSVIEKGQTVTLRCDPISGHDNLYWYRRVMGKEIKFLLHFVKESKQDESGMPNNRFLAERTGGTYSTLKVQPAELEDSGVYFCASSPRVGDGYTFGSGTRLTVV.

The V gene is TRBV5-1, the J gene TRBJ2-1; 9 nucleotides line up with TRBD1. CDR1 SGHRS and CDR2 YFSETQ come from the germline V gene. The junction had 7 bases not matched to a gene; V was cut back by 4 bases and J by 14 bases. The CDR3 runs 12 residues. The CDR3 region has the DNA TGCGCCAGCAGCCTACAGGGGGCTGCAAAGTTCTTC. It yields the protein CASSLQGAAKFF. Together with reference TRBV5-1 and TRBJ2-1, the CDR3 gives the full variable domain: KAGVTQTPRYLIKTRGQQVTLSCSPISGHRSVSWYQQTPGQGLQFLFEYFSETQRNKGNFPGRFSGRQFSNSRSEMNVSTLELGDSALYLCASSLQGAAKFFGPGTRLTVL.

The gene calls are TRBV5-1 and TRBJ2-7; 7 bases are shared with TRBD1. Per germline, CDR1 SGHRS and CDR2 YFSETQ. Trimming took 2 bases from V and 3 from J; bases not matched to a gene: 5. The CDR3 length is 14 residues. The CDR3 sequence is CASSLGSGGYEQYF. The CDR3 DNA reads TGCGCCAGCAGCTTAGGATCAGGGGGCTACGAGCAGTACTTC.

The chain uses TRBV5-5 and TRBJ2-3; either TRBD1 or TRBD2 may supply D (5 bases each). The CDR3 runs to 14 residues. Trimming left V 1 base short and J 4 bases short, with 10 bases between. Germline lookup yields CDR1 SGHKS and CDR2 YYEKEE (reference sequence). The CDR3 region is CASSLWTGPDTQYF. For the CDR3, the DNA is TGTGCCAGCAGCTTGTGGACGGGACCAGATACGCAGTATTTT.

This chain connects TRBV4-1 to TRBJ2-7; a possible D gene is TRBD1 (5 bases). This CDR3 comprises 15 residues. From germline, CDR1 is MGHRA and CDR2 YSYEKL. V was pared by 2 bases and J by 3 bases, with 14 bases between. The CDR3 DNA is TGCGCCAGCAGCCAATTCGAGACAGCAAACTACGAGCAGTACTTC. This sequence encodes CASSQFETANYEQYF.

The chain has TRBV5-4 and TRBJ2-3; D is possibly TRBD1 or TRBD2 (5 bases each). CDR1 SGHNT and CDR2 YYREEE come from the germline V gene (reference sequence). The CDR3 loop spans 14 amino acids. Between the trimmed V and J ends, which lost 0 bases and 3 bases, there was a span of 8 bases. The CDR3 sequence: CASSLGDRTDTQYF. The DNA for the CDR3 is TGTGCCAGCAGCTTGGGGGACCGGACAGATACGCAGTATTTT. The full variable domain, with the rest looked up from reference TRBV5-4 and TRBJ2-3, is ETGVTQSPTHLIKTRGQQVTLRCSSQSGHNTVSWYQQALGQGPQFIFQYYREEENGRGNFPPRFSGLQFPNYSSELNVNALELDDSALYLCASSLGDRTDTQYFGPGTRLTVL.

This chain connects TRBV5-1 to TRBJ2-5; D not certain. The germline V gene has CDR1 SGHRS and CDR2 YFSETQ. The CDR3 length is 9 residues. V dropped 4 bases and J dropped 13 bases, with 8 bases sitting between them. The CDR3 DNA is TGCGCCAGCAGCCAGCACCTGTACTTC. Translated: CASSQHLYF.

The CDR3 loop reads CASYQGAEYTGELFF. The CDR3 DNA reads TGTGCCAGCTACCAGGGGGCCGAGTACACCGGGGAGCTGTTTTTT. The gene calls are TRBV18 and TRBJ2-2; TRBD1 matches 8 bases. J was trimmed by 3 bases and V by 7 bases; bases with no gene match: 7. The germline V gene has CDR1 KGHSH and CDR2 LQKENI. CDR3 length: 15 amino acids.

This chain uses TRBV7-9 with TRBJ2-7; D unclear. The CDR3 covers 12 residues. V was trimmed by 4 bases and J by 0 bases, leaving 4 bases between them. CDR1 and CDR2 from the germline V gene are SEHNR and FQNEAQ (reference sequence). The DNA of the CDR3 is TGTGCCAGCAGCTCGAGCTCCTACGAGCAGTACTTC. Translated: CASSSSSYEQYF.

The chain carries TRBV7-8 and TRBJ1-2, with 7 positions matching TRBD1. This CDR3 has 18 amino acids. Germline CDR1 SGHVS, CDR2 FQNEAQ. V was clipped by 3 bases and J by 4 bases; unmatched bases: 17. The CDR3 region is CASSLSTTGTTRGYGYTF. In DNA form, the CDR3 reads TGTGCCAGCAGCTTGTCCACGACAGGGACGACCAGGGGCTATGGCTACACCTTC.

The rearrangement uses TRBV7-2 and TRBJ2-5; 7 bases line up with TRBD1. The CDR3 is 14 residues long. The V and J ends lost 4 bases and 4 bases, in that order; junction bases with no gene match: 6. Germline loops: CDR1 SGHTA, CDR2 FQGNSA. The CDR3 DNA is TGTGCCAGCAGCTCCCAGACAGGGTTAGAGACCCAGTACTTC. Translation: CASSSQTGLETQYF.